One sample yielded the 25 T cell receptor beta chains listed below, sequenced in a study of cytomegalovirus exposure and HLA in healthy donors. PCR amplification relied on 60 Vbeta primers (plus 13 Jbeta primers). Measured with immunoSEQ multiplex PCR; TCRdb has only the in-frame clones, and not every one. The sample carries 150,000 to 200,000 clones, around 80% recorded once. The sequencing input was PBMCs. The receptors come from a girl aged 5-17 years in good health and CMV-seropositive.

J is TRBJ2-1 and V is TRBV11-2; 16 nucleotides align to TRBD2. The junction had 6 bases not matched to a gene; V was cut back by 1 base and J by 6 bases. There are 18 residues in the CDR3. CDR1 and CDR2 from the germline V gene are SGHAT and FQNNGV. The DNA for the CDR3 is TGTGCCAGCAGCTTAGTAGCCGGGACTAGCGGGAGGGGCAATGAGCAGTTCTTC. Protein sequence: CASSLVAGTSGRGNEQFF.

This chain joins TRBV18 and TRBJ1-2; D not resolved. Germline CDR1 and CDR2: KGHSH and LQKENI. The CDR3 length is 14 residues. Deletions cut 2 bases from V and 2 bases from J, with 9 bases between. In nucleotides, the CDR3 is TGTGCCAGCTCACCAGTCAGATCCAACTATGGCTACACCTTC. It translates to CASSPVRSNYGYTF.

This clone was counted a single time. This chain connects TRBV30 to TRBJ2-5, with 8 bases lining up with TRBD2. The ends lost 5 bases at V and 5 bases at J; junction bases unmatched: 7. Per the germline V gene, CDR1 is GTSNPN and CDR2 is SVGIG (reference sequence). The CDR3 covers 13 residues. The CDR3 protein is CAWGGGPWETQYF. The CDR3 coding sequence is TGTGCCTGGGGCGGGGGGCCGTGGGAGACCCAGTACTTC.

This clone has only a few counts. The chain recombines TRBV29-1 with TRBJ2-7, with 8 positions matching TRBD1. The germline V gene encodes CDR1 SQVTM and CDR2 ANQGSEA. This CDR3 is 15 amino acids long. J lost 3 bases, V lost 1 base, and 8 bases had no gene match. CDR3 bases: TGCAGCGTTGAAGGGTCCCGGACAGGGAACTACGAGCAGTACTTC. It codes for CSVEGSRTGNYEQYF.

As concerns this clone: At one end, the junction sequence differs from germline, possibly due to a read error. The chain couples TRBV19 to TRBJ2-7; a weak D match, TRBD2 (6 bases). Germline V lookup: CDR1 LNHDA, CDR2 SQIVND (reference sequence). CDR3 size: 14 residues. The CDR3 DNA follows: TGTGCCAGTACCTCACAGGTGGGAGGTTACGGGCAGTACTTC. It yields the protein CASTSQVGGYGQYF.

This chain links TRBV5-6 with TRBJ2-1; TRBD2 might be the D (5 bases). V lost 0 bases and J 3 bases, leaving 7 bases between the germline ends. Germline CDR1 reads SGHDT; CDR2 reads YYEEEE. This CDR3 is 14 amino acids long. The CDR3 DNA is TGTGCCAGCAGCTTGGAGCGGAACTACAATGAGCAGTTCTTC. Translated, it gives CASSLERNYNEQFF.

The rearrangement uses TRBV10-3 and TRBJ2-1, with 14 bases fitting TRBD2. V dropped 4 bases and J dropped 5; count of bases not matched to a gene: 4. Germline assignment: CDR1 ENHRY and CDR2 SYGVKD. This CDR3 has 16 residues. Here the CDR3 reads CAISAGTSGGHNEQFF. The CDR3 nucleotides read TGTGCCATCAGTGCCGGGACTAGCGGGGGCCACAATGAGCAGTTCTTC.

The gene calls are TRBV14 and TRBJ1-1; 7 bases are a match to TRBD1. V trimming: 2 bases; J trimming: 3 bases; junction bases outside the gene matches: 3. CDR3 length: 14 residues. Looked up from germline, CDR1 is SGHDN and CDR2 is FVKESK. CDR3 nucleotides: TGTGCCAGCAGCCAAAGACAGGGAGACACTGAAGCTTTCTTT. This encodes CASSQRQGDTEAFF.

This chain uses TRBV2 with TRBJ1-2; weak D call: TRBD1 (6 bases). Per germline, CDR1 SNHLY and CDR2 FYNNEI. The CDR3 is made up of 13 amino acids. With 6 bases removed from V and 2 bases from J, the gap between germline ends came to 10 bases. The CDR3 sequence is CASSWTVNYGYTF. In DNA, the CDR3 is TGTGCCAGCAGCTGGACAGTGAACTATGGCTACACCTTC. Variable domain in full (rest from reference TRBV2 and TRBJ1-2): EPEVTQTPSHQVTQMGQEVILRCVPISNHLYFYWYRQILGQKVEFLVSFYNNEISEKSEIFDDQFSVERPDGSNFTLKIRSTKLEDSAMYFCASSWTVNYGYTFGSGTRLTVV.

The chain has TRBV27 and TRBJ1-2; 8 bases line up with TRBD1. Germline-derived CDR1 and CDR2 are MNHEY and SMNVEV (reference sequence). This CDR3 has 18 amino acids. Trimming took 5 bases from V and 3 from J; bases not matched to a gene: 17. As DNA, the CDR3 is TGTGCCAGCAGTCAGATAGGGACAGGTATTATCACTGACTATGGCTACACCTTC. It translates to CASSQIGTGIITDYGYTF.

The gene calls are TRBV11-3 and TRBJ1-1; weak D call: TRBD1 (5 bases). CDR1 and CDR2 from the germline V gene are SGHNT and YENEEA. CDR3 size: 13 residues. Trimming removed 5 bases from V and 3 bases from J, with 10 bases in between. CDR3 residues: CASSEARDTEAFF. In DNA form, the CDR3 reads TGTGCCAGCAGCGAGGCCAGGGACACTGAAGCTTTCTTT.

The V and J genes are TRBV5-1 and TRBJ2-7, with a weak D call TRBD1 (5 bases). Germline V CDR1 and CDR2: SGHRS, YFSETQ. Trimming removed 0 bases at V and 1 base at J, with 14 bases between. The CDR3 has 16 amino acids. CDR3 sequence (DNA): TGCGCCAGCAGCTTGGCCGGCAGGGTAGTATCCTACGAGCAGTACTTC. Protein product: CASSLAGRVVSYEQYF.

The table lists this clone with a count of one. V and J are TRBV30 and TRBJ1-6; 8 bases agree with TRBD1. Germline-derived CDR1 and CDR2 are GTSNPN and SVGIG (reference sequence). The CDR3 length is 14 residues. J lost 8 bases, V lost 1 base, and 4 bases had no gene match. This chain's CDR3 is CAWSETGGHSPLHF. In nucleotides, the CDR3 is TGTGCCTGGAGTGAAACAGGGGGGCATTCACCCCTCCACTTT. The full variable domain, completed using reference TRBV30 and TRBJ1-6, is SQTIHQWPATLVQPVGSPLSLECTVEGTSNPNLYWYRQAAGRGLQLLFYSVGIGQISSEVPQNLSASRPQDRQFILSSKKLLLSDSGFYLCAWSETGGHSPLHFGNGTRLTVT.

A few counts support this clone. The V gene is TRBV6-1, the J gene TRBJ2-7; a possible D gene is TRBD1 (6 bases). V shed 5 bases and J shed 6 bases, with 17 bases lying between them. The CDR3 contains 14 residues. CDR1 and CDR2 from the germline V gene are MNHNS and SASEGT. Here the CDR3 DNA reads TGTGCCAGCAGTCCGAGAGGGGGAGCGACCGAGCAGTACTTC. This encodes CASSPRGGATEQYF.

This chain links TRBV5-6 with TRBJ2-3; 12 positions match TRBD1. CDR3 size: 19 residues. Trimming removed 0 bases from V and 0 bases from J; junction bases left unmatched: 8. Per the germline V gene, CDR1 is SGHDT and CDR2 is YYEEEE. CDR3 in amino acids: CASSLVGTGGAGSTDTQYF. Here the CDR3 DNA reads TGTGCCAGCAGCTTGGTAGGGACAGGGGGCGCCGGGAGCACAGATACGCAGTATTTT.

The V gene is TRBV6-1, the J gene TRBJ1-1, with TRBD1 as a possible D gene (5 bases). This CDR3 is built from 15 residues. V was pared by 4 bases and J by 3 bases, with 15 bases between. CDR1 and CDR2 (germline): MNHNS, SASEGT. The CDR3 protein is CASSAQVGGDTEAFF. The CDR3 DNA follows: TGTGCCAGCAGTGCCCAGGTTGGAGGGGACACTGAAGCTTTCTTT.

V and J are TRBV29-1 and TRBJ2-7; possibly TRBD2 for D (6 bases). The V end lost 7 bases, the J end lost 0 bases, and 13 bases lay between the germline ends. CDR1 and CDR2 from the germline V gene are SQVTM and ANQGSEA. The CDR3 covers 13 residues. The CDR3 reads CSGSGTDSYEQYF. The CDR3 DNA is TGCAGCGGGTCCGGGACTGACTCCTACGAGCAGTACTTC.

The chain recombines TRBV5-6 with TRBJ2-7; D is unresolved. Germline lookup yields CDR1 SGHDT and CDR2 YYEEEE. This CDR3 has 12 amino acids. The V end lost 4 bases, the J end lost 3 bases, and 8 bases lay between the germline ends. The chain's CDR3 is CASSDTSYEQYF. The CDR3 DNA reads TGTGCCAGCAGCGACACCAGCTACGAGCAGTACTTC.

The chain joins TRBV30 to TRBJ1-2; D call uncertain. CDR3 size: 14 residues. Trimming took 0 bases from V and 2 from J, leaving 10 bases between them. In germline, CDR1 is GTSNPN, CDR2 SVGIG (reference sequence). The CDR3 sequence: CAWSVLLNNYGYTF. CDR3 bases: TGTGCCTGGAGTGTACTACTGAACAACTATGGCTACACCTTC.

The gene calls are TRBV27 and TRBJ2-7; maybe TRBD2 (6 bases). V was cut by 4 bases and J by 0 bases, with 22 bases left in between. Germline V gene sequence: CDR1 MNHEY, CDR2 SMNVEV (reference sequence). This CDR3 spans 18 amino acids. The CDR3 DNA sequence: TGTGCCAGCAGTTCCTCCCTCTCGGGGGAATACAACTCCTACGAGCAGTACTTC. Amino acid sequence: CASSSSLSGEYNSYEQYF.

Remarks on this clone: One end of the junction fails to match germline, which may point to a read error. The rearrangement links TRBV7-7 to TRBJ2-3; a possible D gene is TRBD2 (6 bases). The CDR3 contains 14 residues. Germline values: CDR1 SSHAT, CDR2 FNYEAQ (reference sequence). CDR3: CASSPEGASDTQYF. CDR3 in DNA: TGTGCTAGCAGCCCGGAGGGAGCCTCGGATACGCAGTATTTT.

The gene calls are TRBV20-1 and TRBJ1-2, with D uncertain. The CDR3 covers 11 residues. Germline CDR1 is DFQATT and CDR2 is SNEGSKA (reference sequence). V was trimmed by 1 base and J by 7 bases, leaving 7 bases between them. CDR3 loop: CSARAQAGYTF. CDR3 bases: TGCAGTGCTAGAGCCCAGGCTGGCTACACCTTC.

The gene calls are TRBV30 and TRBJ2-3; D gene uncertain. CDR1 and CDR2 (germline): GTSNPN, SVGIG (reference sequence). This CDR3 is 13 amino acids long. Trimming removed 1 base from V and 4 bases from J, with 9 bases in between. The CDR3 loop reads CAWSASYADTQYF. The CDR3 DNA is TGTGCCTGGAGTGCAAGCTACGCAGATACGCAGTATTTT.

CDR3 amino acids: CSVGRGVPNTEAFF. CDR3 nucleotides: TGCAGCGTTGGGAGGGGTGTCCCGAACACTGAAGCTTTCTTT. The chain combines TRBV29-1 with TRBJ1-1, with D possibly matching TRBD1 (5 bases). Between the trimmed V and J ends, which lost 4 bases and 1 base, there was a span of 13 bases. The length of the CDR3 is 14 residues. Germline lookup yields CDR1 SQVTM and CDR2 ANQGSEA.

The chain recombines TRBV6-6 with TRBJ1-1; possibly TRBD1 for D (5 bases). This CDR3 spans 16 amino acids. CDR1 and CDR2 (germline): MNHNY, SVGAGI (reference sequence). The germline V and J ends were trimmed by 2 bases and 5 bases, with 18 bases remaining between them. CDR3 bases: TGTGCCAGCAGTTACGGAGACCCGGGGGAGGGTACTGAAGCTTTCTTT. Amino acid sequence: CASSYGDPGEGTEAFF.